The 18 T cell receptor beta chains presented below share a single source sample, sequenced in a study of T cell responses to AZD1222 COVID-19 vaccine (dated by TCRdb to about 2021). Library construction relied on the immunoSEQ multiplex PCR assay. TCRdb re-hosts the immuneACCESS table, in-frame sequences only. Its copies lack some clones; in the studies checked, an unresolved V gene accounts for under half of them, and the cause for the rest is not known. The sample has around 130,000 clones on record, about 90% of them singletons. The top ten clones comprise approximately 8% of the sample. The time point label, as the study defines it: about 28 days (+/-7) after the second vaccine dose. In the paper's terms, the treatment or condition label means: meningococcal conjugate vaccine given as trial control. This specimen consisted of peripheral blood, obtained 28 days after the second dose of the MenACWY control vaccine. The receptor set was obtained from an adult who received the MenACWY meningococcal vaccine as a control.

The CDR3 DNA follows: TGTGCCAGTAGGGAGGGGAGTCAGCCCCAGCATTTT. Its protein is CASREGSQPQHF. This rearrangement joins TRBV19 to TRBJ1-5; a weak D match, TRBD1 (5 bases). CDR1 and CDR2 (germline): LNHDA, SQIVND (reference sequence). V was pared by 6 bases and J by 6 bases, with 9 bases between. This CDR3 contains 12 residues.

The CDR3 here is CASSSTGAAMNTEAFF. The CDR3 DNA follows: TGTGCCAGCAGTTCAACAGGAGCAGCCATGAACACTGAAGCTTTCTTT. J is TRBJ1-1 and V is TRBV6-2 or TRBV6-3; TRBD1 might be the D (5 bases). The V gene lost 4 bases and the J gene lost 0 bases, with 15 bases spanning the gap. This CDR3 has 16 amino acids. Germline V gene lookup returns CDR1 MNHEY and CDR2 SVGEGT.

Only a few counts were recorded for this clone. The chain couples TRBV6-5 to TRBJ2-2, with D unresolved. The V gene lost 2 bases and the J gene lost 1 base, with 8 bases spanning the gap. This CDR3 has 15 residues. Germline CDR1 is MNHEY and CDR2 is SVGAGI. This CDR3 reads CASSYGDRNTGELFF. For the CDR3, the DNA is TGTGCCAGCAGTTACGGGGATCGGAACACCGGGGAGCTGTTTTTT.

This chain uses TRBV28 with TRBJ1-2; D not resolved. The V and J ends lost 8 bases and 3 bases respectively, with 16 bases between them. The CDR3 loop spans 14 amino acids. CDR1 and CDR2 from the germline V gene are MDHEN and SYDVKM. CDR3 region: CASAAGGPYYGYTF. DNA for the CDR3: TGTGCCAGCGCCGCCGGCGGCCCATACTATGGCTACACCTTC.

V gene TRBV25-1 combines with J gene TRBJ1-4, with 10 nucleotides matching TRBD1. J gave up 4 bases and V 7 bases, and 3 bases lay outside the gene matches. Per the germline V gene, CDR1 is MGHDK and CDR2 is SYGVNS. The CDR3 loop spans 14 amino acids. The chain's CDR3 is CASTGTGVNEKLFF. The DNA for the CDR3 is TGTGCCAGCACCGGGACAGGGGTTAATGAAAAACTGTTTTTT. Filled out from reference TRBV25-1 and TRBJ1-4, the complete variable domain reads EADIYQTPRYLVIGTGKKITLECSQTMGHDKMYWYQQDPGMELHLIHYSYGVNSTEKGDLSSESTVSRIRTEHFPLTLESARPSHTSQYLCASTGTGVNEKLFFGSGTQLSVL.

V usage is TRBV10-2 and J usage is TRBJ2-5; D is ambiguous. Trimming shortened V by 1 base and J by 4 bases, and 13 bases separated the two germline ends. Germline CDR1 reads WSHSY; CDR2 reads SAAADI. This CDR3 is built from 15 residues. The CDR3 DNA is TGCGCCAGCAGTGAGTGGGCCCCCCGGCGAGAGACCCAGTACTTC. Protein product: CASSEWAPRRETQYF.

V usage is TRBV28 and J usage is TRBJ2-7; D remains unclear. The length of the CDR3 is 14 residues. V was cut by 5 bases and J by 2 bases, with 13 bases left in between. Germline CDR1 and CDR2: MDHEN and SYDVKM. The CDR3 DNA sequence: TGTGCCAGCAGTCGGCCTCTACATCCCTACGAGCAGTACTTC. The encoded protein is CASSRPLHPYEQYF.

This chain uses TRBV5-4 with TRBJ2-5, with TRBD1 as a possible D gene (5 bases). Germline V gene lookup returns CDR1 SGHNT and CDR2 YYREEE (reference sequence). V was trimmed by 2 bases and J by 5 bases, leaving 13 bases between them. This CDR3 is 14 amino acids long. CDR3 protein: CASSFPGMGETQYF. The CDR3, as DNA: TGTGCCAGCAGCTTTCCAGGGATGGGGGAGACCCAGTACTTC.

The chain is built from TRBV6-6 and TRBJ2-2, with TRBD1 matching over 7 bases. The V gene end was trimmed by 5 bases and the J gene end by 6 bases; junction bases not matched to a gene: 6. Germline assignment: CDR1 MNHNY and CDR2 SVGAGI (reference sequence). This CDR3 region has 14 residues. CDR3 nucleotide sequence: TGTGCCAGCAGTCGAACAGGGGAACCCGGGGAGCTGTTTTTT. Translated, it gives CASSRTGEPGELFF.

This rearrangement joins TRBV19 to TRBJ2-2; either TRBD1 or TRBD2 may fit D (5 bases each). V lost 5 bases and J lost 4, with 17 bases in between. CDR1 is LNHDA, CDR2 SQIVND, per germline (reference sequence). This CDR3 is built from 16 residues. In DNA, the CDR3 is TGTGCCAGTAGTTCGGGGCAGCCACTGAGCACCGGGGAGCTGTTTTTT. Protein sequence: CASSSGQPLSTGELFF.

This chain's CDR3 is CASSIELRNQPQHF. As DNA, the CDR3 is TGTGCCAGTAGTATAGAGTTGCGTAATCAGCCCCAGCATTTT. The V and J genes are TRBV19 and TRBJ1-5; no firm D call. The CDR3 consists of 14 residues. Germline assignment: CDR1 LNHDA and CDR2 SQIVND (reference sequence). Trimming took 0 bases from V and 4 from J, leaving 7 bases between them.

V gene TRBV2 combines with J gene TRBJ1-6; 8 nucleotides line up with TRBD1. Germline assignment: CDR1 SNHLY and CDR2 FYNNEI. V gave up 2 bases and J gave up 10 bases; unmatched junction bases: 7. This CDR3 is built from 15 residues. The CDR3 reads CASSERDRTNSPLHF. The CDR3 DNA follows: TGTGCCAGCAGTGAAAGGGACAGGACTAACTCACCCCTCCACTTT.

The gene calls are TRBV7-9 and TRBJ2-5; TRBD2 might be the D (5 bases). The germline V gene encodes CDR1 SEHNR and CDR2 FQNEAQ (reference sequence). CDR3 size: 16 residues. The germline V and J ends were trimmed by 5 bases and 1 base, with 17 bases remaining between them. The CDR3, as DNA: TGTGCCAGCAGCCCGCCCGACCGCGGGCTCCAAGAGACCCAGTACTTC. It is translated as CASSPPDRGLQETQYF.

J is TRBJ2-7 and V is TRBV2; TRBD1 might be the D (8 bases). With 8 bases removed from V and 4 bases from J, the gap between germline ends came to 18 bases. The CDR3 sequence is 14 residues long. Per germline, CDR1 SNHLY and CDR2 FYNNEI. In nucleotides, the CDR3 is TGTGCCAGCGGGGGGGGACAGGCTTTATACGAGCAGTACTTC. Translating gives CASGGGQALYEQYF.

This chain uses TRBV9 with TRBJ1-6; no firm D call. CDR3 length equals 13 residues. Germline V gene lookup returns CDR1 SGDLS and CDR2 YYNGEE. Trimming pared 5 bases from V and 7 bases from J, leaving 10 bases between. The CDR3 spells CASRMSGNSPLHF. CDR3 DNA sequence: TGTGCCAGCAGGATGAGCGGAAATTCACCCCTCCACTTT. The variable domain in full, completed from reference TRBV9 and TRBJ1-6, reads DSGVTQTPKHLITATGQRVTLRCSPRSGDLSVYWYQQSLDQGLQFLIQYYNGEERAKGNILERFSAQQFPDLHSELNLSSLELGDSALYFCASRMSGNSPLHFGNGTRLTVT.

This chain connects TRBV27 to TRBJ2-6, with 9 bases lining up with TRBD1. V was clipped by 8 bases and J by 0 bases; unmatched bases: 2. This CDR3 region has 15 residues. Germline V lookup: CDR1 MNHEY, CDR2 SMNVEV (reference sequence). CDR3 loop: CASGTGRSGANVLTF. DNA for the CDR3: TGTGCCAGCGGGACAGGGCGCTCTGGGGCCAACGTCCTGACTTTC.

The chain is built from TRBV7-2 and TRBJ2-1, with D hard to call. The CDR3 runs 14 residues. Trimming took 5 bases from V and 7 from J, leaving 15 bases between them. CDR1 and CDR2 from the germline V gene are SGHTA and FQGNSA. CDR3 bases: TGTGCCAGCAGCCCACAGATGGGATGGAATGAGCAGTTCTTC. Translating it yields CASSPQMGWNEQFF. The variable domain in full, with the rest retrieved from reference TRBV7-2 and TRBJ2-1, is GAGVSQSPSNKVTEKGKDVELRCDPISGHTALYWYRQSLGQGLEFLIYFQGNSAPDKSGLPSDRFSAERTGGSVSTLTIQRTQQEDSAVYLCASSPQMGWNEQFFGPGTRLTVL.

This clone was picked up one time. J is TRBJ1-2 and V is TRBV30; D is possibly TRBD1 (5 bases). The germline V gene encodes CDR1 GTSNPN and CDR2 SVGIG (reference sequence). The CDR3 loop spans 13 amino acids. Trimming took 0 bases from V and 8 from J, leaving 13 bases between them. DNA for the CDR3: TGTGCCTGGAGTGTTTCGGGGGGGGACGGCTACACCTTC. It encodes CAWSVSGGDGYTF.